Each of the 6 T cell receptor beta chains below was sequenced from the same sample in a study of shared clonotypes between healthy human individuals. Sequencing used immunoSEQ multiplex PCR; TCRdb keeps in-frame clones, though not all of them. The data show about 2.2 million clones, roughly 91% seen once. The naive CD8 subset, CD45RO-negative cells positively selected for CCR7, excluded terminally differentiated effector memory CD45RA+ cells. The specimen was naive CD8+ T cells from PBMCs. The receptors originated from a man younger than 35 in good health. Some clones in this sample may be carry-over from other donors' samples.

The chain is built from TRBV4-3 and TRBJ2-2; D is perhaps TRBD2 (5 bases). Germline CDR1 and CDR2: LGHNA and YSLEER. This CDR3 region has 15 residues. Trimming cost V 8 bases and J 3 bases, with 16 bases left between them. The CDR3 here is CASSKAAEYTGELFF. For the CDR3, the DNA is TGCGCCAGCTCAAAAGCGGCGGAGTACACCGGGGAGCTGTTTTTT.

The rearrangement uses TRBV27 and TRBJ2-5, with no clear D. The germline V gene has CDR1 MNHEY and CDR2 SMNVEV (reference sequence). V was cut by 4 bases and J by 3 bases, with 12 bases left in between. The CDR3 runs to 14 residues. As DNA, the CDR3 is TGTGCCAGCAGTTCCCAGGACGCAAAAGAGACCCAGTACTTC. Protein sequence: CASSSQDAKETQYF.

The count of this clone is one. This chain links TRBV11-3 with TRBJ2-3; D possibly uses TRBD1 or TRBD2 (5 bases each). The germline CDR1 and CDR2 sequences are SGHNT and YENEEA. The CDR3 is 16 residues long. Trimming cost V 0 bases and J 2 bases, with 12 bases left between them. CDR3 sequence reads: CASSLDRGSLTDTQYF. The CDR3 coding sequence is TGTGCCAGCAGCTTAGATCGGGGCAGCCTCACAGATACGCAGTATTTT.

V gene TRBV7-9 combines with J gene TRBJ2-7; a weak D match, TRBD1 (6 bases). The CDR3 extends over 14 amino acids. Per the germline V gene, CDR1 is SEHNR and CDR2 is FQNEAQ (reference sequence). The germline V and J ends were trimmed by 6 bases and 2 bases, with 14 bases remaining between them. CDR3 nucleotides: TGTGCCAGCAGGGCTCCCGGACAGCCCTACGAGCAGTACTTC. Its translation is CASRAPGQPYEQYF.

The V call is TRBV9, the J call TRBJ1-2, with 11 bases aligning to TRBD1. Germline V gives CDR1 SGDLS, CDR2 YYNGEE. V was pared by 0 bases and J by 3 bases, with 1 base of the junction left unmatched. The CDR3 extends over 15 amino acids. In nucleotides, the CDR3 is TGTGCCAGCAGCGTAGGGGACAGGGGGGACTATGGCTACACCTTC. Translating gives CASSVGDRGDYGYTF.

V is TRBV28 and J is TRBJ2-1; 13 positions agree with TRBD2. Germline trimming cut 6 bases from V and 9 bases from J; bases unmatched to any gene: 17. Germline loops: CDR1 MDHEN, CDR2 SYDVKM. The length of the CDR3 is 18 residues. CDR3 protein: CASSKQGTSGASGGEQFF. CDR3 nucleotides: TGTGCCAGCAGCAAACAAGGGACTAGCGGGGCATCCGGGGGTGAGCAGTTCTTC.